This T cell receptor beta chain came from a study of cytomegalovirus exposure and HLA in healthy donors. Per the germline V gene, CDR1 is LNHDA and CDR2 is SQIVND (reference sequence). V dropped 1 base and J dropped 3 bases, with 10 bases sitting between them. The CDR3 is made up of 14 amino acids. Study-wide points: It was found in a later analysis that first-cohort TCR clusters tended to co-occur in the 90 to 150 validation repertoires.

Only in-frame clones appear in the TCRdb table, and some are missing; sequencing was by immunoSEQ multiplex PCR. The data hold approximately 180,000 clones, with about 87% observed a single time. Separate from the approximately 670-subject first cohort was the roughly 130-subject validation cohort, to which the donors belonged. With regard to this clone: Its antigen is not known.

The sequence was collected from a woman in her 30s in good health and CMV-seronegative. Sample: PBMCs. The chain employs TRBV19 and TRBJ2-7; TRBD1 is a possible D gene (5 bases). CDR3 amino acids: CASSIGGEIYEQYF. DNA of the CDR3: TGTGCCAGTAGTATAGGGGGCGAGATCTACGAGCAGTACTTC.